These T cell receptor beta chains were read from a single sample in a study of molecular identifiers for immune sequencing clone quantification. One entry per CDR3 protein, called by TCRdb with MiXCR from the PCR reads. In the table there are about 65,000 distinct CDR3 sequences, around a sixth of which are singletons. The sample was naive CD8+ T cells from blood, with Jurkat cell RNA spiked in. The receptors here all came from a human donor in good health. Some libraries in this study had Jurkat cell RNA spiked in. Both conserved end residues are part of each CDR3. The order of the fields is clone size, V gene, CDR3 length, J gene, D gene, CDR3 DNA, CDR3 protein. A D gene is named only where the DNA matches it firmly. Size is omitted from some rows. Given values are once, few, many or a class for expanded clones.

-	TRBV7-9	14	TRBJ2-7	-	TGTGCCAGCAGCTTAGCTTGCACAGGACACGAGCAGTACTTC	CASSLACTGHEQYF
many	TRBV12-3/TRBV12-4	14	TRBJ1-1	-	TGTGCCAGCAGTTTCAGTGTAGTGAACACTGAAGCTTTCTTT	CASSFSVVNTEAFF
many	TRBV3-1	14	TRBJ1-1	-	TGTGCCAGCAACCTACAGAGCATGAACACTGAAGCTTTCTTT	CASNLQSMNTEAFF
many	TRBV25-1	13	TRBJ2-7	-	TGTGCCAGCAGTGAACGGGAAGGCTACGAGCAGTACTTC	CASSEREGYEQYF
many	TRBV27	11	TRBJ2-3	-	TGTGCCAGCAGAACCCAGAATACGCAGTATTTT	CASRTQNTQYF
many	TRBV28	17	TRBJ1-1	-	TGTGCCAGCACTTCCTCGGGGGGTGGGGGGGCGAACACTGAAGCTTTCTTT	CASTSSGGGGANTEAFF
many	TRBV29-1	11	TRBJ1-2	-	TGCAGCGTTGTGTCGGAGTATGGCTACACCTTC	CSVVSEYGYTF
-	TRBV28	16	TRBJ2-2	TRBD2	TGTGCCTGCAGTTCTACCATAGCGGGAGAGGCCGGGGAGCTGTTCTTT	CACSSTIAGEAGELFF
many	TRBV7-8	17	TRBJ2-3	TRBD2	TGTGCCAGCAGCTCTTGGACTAGCACCGAGTGGGTAGATACGCAGTATTTT	CASSSWTSTEWVDTQYF
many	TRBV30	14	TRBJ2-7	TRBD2	TGTGCCTGGACCTTAGCGGGAGGGTACCACGAGCAGTACTTC	CAWTLAGGYHEQYF
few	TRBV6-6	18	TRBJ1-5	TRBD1	TGTGCCAGCAGTTCTCGCACCGGGACAGCGTATAGCAATCAGCCCCAGCGTTTT	CASSSRTGTAYSNQPQRF
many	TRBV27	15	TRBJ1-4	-	TGTGCCAGCAGTTTATTCTCGAACCGGGCGGAAAAACTGTTTTTT	CASSLFSNRAEKLFF
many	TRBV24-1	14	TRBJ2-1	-	TGTGCCACCAGTGACCCTGACTCCTACAATGAGCAGTTCTTC	CATSDPDSYNEQFF
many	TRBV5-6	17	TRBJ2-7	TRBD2	TGTGCCAGCAGCTTGCCCCAGGGACTAGCTCATCCCTACGAGCAGTACTTC	CASSLPQGLAHPYEQYF
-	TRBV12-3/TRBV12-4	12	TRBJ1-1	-	TGTGCCACTAAAGGGTGGGGCACTGAAGCTTTCTTT	CATKGWGTEAFF
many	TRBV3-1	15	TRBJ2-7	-	TGTGCCAGCAGCCCCCAAGGACAGATCTCCTACGAGCAGTACTTC	CASSPQGQISYEQYF
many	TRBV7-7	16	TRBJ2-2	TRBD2	TGTGCCAGCAGTTCATTAGCGGGTCCGAACACCGGGGAGCTGTTTTTT	CASSSLAGPNTGELFF
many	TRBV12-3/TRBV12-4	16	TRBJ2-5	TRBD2	TGTGCCAGCAGTTTAGAACTAGCGGGAGGGGTTGAGACCCAGTACTTC	CASSLELAGGVETQYF
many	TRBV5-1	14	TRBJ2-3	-	TGCGCCAGCAGCTTGTTTGGAAGAACAGATACGCAGTATTTT	CASSLFGRTDTQYF
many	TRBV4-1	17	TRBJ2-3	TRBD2	TGCGCCAGCAGCCAAGACGGACTAGGAGGGGGCACAGATACGCAGTATTTT	CASSQDGLGGGTDTQYF
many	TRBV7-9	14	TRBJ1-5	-	TGTGCCAGCAGCTTATCGGGGCCCTATCAGCCCCAGCATTTT	CASSLSGPYQPQHF
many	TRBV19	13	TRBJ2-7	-	TGTGCCAGTAGTTCGGGACGGGTCTACGAGCAGTACTTC	CASSSGRVYEQYF
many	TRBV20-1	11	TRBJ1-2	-	TGCAGTGCCGCGTCTAGCTATGGCTACACCTTC	CSAASSYGYTF
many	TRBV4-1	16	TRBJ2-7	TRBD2	TGCGCCAGCAGCCAAACAGTTAGCGGGGAAACCTACGAGCAGTACTTC	CASSQTVSGETYEQYF
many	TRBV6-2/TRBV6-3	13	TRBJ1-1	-	TGTGCCTCACAGGACGGAGTTTTGACTGAAGCTTTCTTT	CASQDGVLTEAFF
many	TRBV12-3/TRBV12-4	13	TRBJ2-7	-	TGTGCCAGCAGTTTTATCGGACCCTACGAGCAGTACTTC	CASSFIGPYEQYF
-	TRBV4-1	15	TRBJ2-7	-	TGCGCCAGCACCCCGAGCCCGGGGGGCACCCACGAGCAGTACTTC	CASTPSPGGTHEQYF
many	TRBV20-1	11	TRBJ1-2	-	TGCAGTGCTGAAGGACGCTATGGCTACACCTTC	CSAEGRYGYTF
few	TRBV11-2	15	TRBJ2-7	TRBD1	TGTGCCAGCAGCTTAGGTCCGGGACAGGGTTACGAGCAGTACTTC	CASSLGPGQGYEQYF
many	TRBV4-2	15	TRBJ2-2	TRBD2	TGTGCCAGCAGCCAAGGGCGGGAGGGCCCCGGGGAGCTGTTTTTT	CASSQGREGPGELFF
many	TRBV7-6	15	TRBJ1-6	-	TGTGCCAGCAGCTCCTCGGACACGTTAGATTCACCCCTCCACTTT	CASSSSDTLDSPLHF